Listed here are 28 T cell receptor gamma chains from one sample, sequenced in a study of Vδ1+ human thymocytes. Study findings and constraints: Highly polyclonal TRG and TRD repertoires with Gaussian CDR3 length distributions appeared in thymus.

These receptors lack a known antigen. Extracted RNA was reverse transcribed into cDNA. Pooled V-gene forward primers with one constant-region reverse primer generated the CDR3 amplicons by multiplex PCR. TCRdb reanalysed the multiplex PCR reads with CATT. Among 25,000 to 35,000 gamma-chain clones listed, over 15% were seen once. What was sequenced was Vdelta1+ gamma-delta thymocytes from the thymus. Subset indicated: FACS-sorted CD3+ TCRalphabeta- TCRVdelta1+ TCRVdelta2- thymocytes. These receptors were obtained from a boy in the first two years of life who had congenital heart surgery.

V and J are TRGV2 and TRGJ1 or TRGJ2. The V gene's germline CDR1 is EGSNGY and CDR2 YDSYNSKV. This CDR3 is 15 amino acids long. Trimming took 0 bases from V and 3 from J; bases not matched to a gene: 8. The CDR3 reads CATWDGPTIYYKKLF. In DNA form, the CDR3 reads TGTGCCACCTGGGACGGGCCTACAATTTATTATAAGAAACTCTTT.

A remark on this clone: Other DNA sequences of this sample code for an identical CDR3. The chain combines TRGV2 with TRGJ1 or TRGJ2. Germline V gives CDR1 EGSNGY, CDR2 YDSYNSKV. The ends lost 1 base at V and 3 bases at J; junction bases unmatched: 6. The CDR3 has 14 residues. CDR3 sequence (DNA): TGTGCCACCTGGGACGGACCGACTTATTATAAGAAACTCTTT. It yields the protein CATWDGPTYYKKLF.

Remarks on this clone: At one end the junction does not follow the germline gene, possibly because of a read error. Within the sample, other DNA sequences also encode this same CDR3. V gene TRGV9 combines with J gene TRGJ1 or TRGJ2. Germline CDR1 and CDR2: GITISATS and ISYDGTV (reference sequence). This CDR3 region has 12 residues. The CDR3 DNA sequence: TGTGCCTTGTGGGGGTTTCATTATAAGAAGCTCTTT. Translating gives CALWGFHYKKLF.

V is TRGV9 and J is TRGJ1 or TRGJ2. CDR1 GITISATS and CDR2 ISYDGTV come from the germline V gene (reference sequence). The length of the CDR3 is 14 residues. J lost 8 bases, V lost 0 bases, and 10 bases had no gene match. CDR3 coding DNA: TGTGCCTTGTGGGAGGTGTATGGAGAGGATAAGAAACTCTTT. Amino acid sequence: CALWEVYGEDKKLF.

With regard to this clone: This may be a read error, as it is one base from a much larger clone. This chain links TRGV3 with TRGJ1 or TRGJ2. The CDR3 loop spans 12 amino acids. The germline gives CDR1 VTNTFY, CDR2 YDVSTARD (reference sequence). V lost 4 bases and J lost 6; bases outside the gene matches: 6. CDR3 coding DNA: TGTGCCACCTGGGATGGACCTTATAAGAAACTCTTT. This codes for CATWDGPYKKLF.

The sample holds a few counts of this clone. The chain links TRGV8 to TRGJ1 or TRGJ2. Germline V lookup: CDR1 VENAVY, CDR2 YDSYNSRV. Germline trimming cut 4 bases from V and 12 bases from J; bases unmatched to any gene: 18. The CDR3 spans 14 residues. The CDR3 DNA follows: TGTGCCACCTGGGACAGGCTCATATATCCGGGGAAACTCTTT. Its translation is CATWDRLIYPGKLF.

V gene TRGV8 combines with J gene TRGJP2. Trimming cost V 3 bases and J 2 bases; bases outside gene matches: 6. Germline CDR1 VENAVY, CDR2 YDSYNSRV. CDR3 length: 15 amino acids. The CDR3 spells CATWDVVSSDWIKTF. The CDR3 DNA reads TGTGCCACCTGGGATGTGGTAAGTAGTGATTGGATCAAGACGTTT.

This clone has only a few counts. The V gene is TRGV9, the J gene TRGJ1 or TRGJ2. Trimming took 12 bases from V and 11 from J; bases not matched to a gene: 10. CDR3 size: 9 residues. Germline V gene sequence: CDR1 GITISATS, CDR2 ISYDGTV (reference sequence). The chain's CDR3 is CAPHLQKLF. The CDR3 bases are TGTGCCCCCCACCTGCAGAAACTCTTT.

This clone has only a few counts. Other nucleotide sequences in the sample specify the same CDR3. The V gene is TRGV9, the J gene TRGJ1 or TRGJ2. The trim removed 8 bases at V and 3 bases at J, leaving 7 bases unmatched. The CDR3 spans 12 residues. Per germline, CDR1 GITISATS and CDR2 ISYDGTV (reference sequence). CDR3 region: CALLGGYYKKLF. CDR3 in DNA: TGTGCCTTGTTAGGAGGTTATTATAAGAAACTCTTT.

J is TRGJ1 or TRGJ2 and V is TRGV8. V dropped 1 base and J dropped 3; count of bases not matched to a gene: 3. CDR1 is VENAVY, CDR2 YDSYNSRV, per germline. This CDR3 spans 13 amino acids. The CDR3 coding sequence is TGTGCCACCTGGGATAGTTCTTATTATAAGAAACTCTTT. Translated: CATWDSSYYKKLF.

This clone has a handful of counts. The chain employs TRGV9 and TRGJ1 or TRGJ2. Germline V gene data show CDR1 as GITISATS and CDR2 as ISYDGTV (reference sequence). The CDR3 covers 13 residues. The J segment lost 12 bases and the V segment lost 0 bases, leaving 11 bases of the junction unmatched. In DNA form, the CDR3 reads TGTGCCTTGTGGGAGGTGCATATGGTAAGGAAACTCTTT. This sequence encodes CALWEVHMVRKLF.

V gene TRGV2 combines with J gene TRGJP2. V was pared by 0 bases and J by 1 base, with 8 bases of the junction left unmatched. The CDR3 sequence is 17 residues long. Germline V gives CDR1 EGSNGY, CDR2 YDSYNSKV. The CDR3 sequence is CATWDGRTGSSDWIKTF. For the CDR3, the DNA is TGTGCCACCTGGGACGGGCGGACGGGTAGTAGTGATTGGATCAAGACGTTT.

The chain combines TRGV9 with TRGJP. Unmatched junction bases numbered 9, after V lost 0 bases and J lost 7 bases. Per germline, CDR1 GITISATS and CDR2 ISYDGTV (reference sequence). This CDR3 spans 18 amino acids. CDR3: CALWEVQFGELGKKIKVF. CDR3 DNA sequence: TGTGCCTTGTGGGAGGTGCAATTTGGGGAGTTGGGCAAAAAAATCAAGGTATTT.

This clone was observed a few times. The rearrangement links TRGV5 to TRGJ1 or TRGJ2. The CDR3 runs to 16 residues. Germline V gives CDR1 VINAFY, CDR2 YDVSNSKD. V lost 0 bases to trimming and J lost 0 bases; unmatched junction nucleotides: 8. The CDR3 region is CATWDRHSGNYYKKLF. The CDR3 DNA reads as TGTGCCACCTGGGACAGGCACTCGGGGAATTATTATAAGAAACTCTTT.

The genes are TRGV5 and TRGJ1 or TRGJ2. The V and J ends lost 5 bases and 4 bases, in that order; junction bases with no gene match: 14. Germline V gene lookup returns CDR1 VINAFY and CDR2 YDVSNSKD. CDR3 size: 15 residues. The CDR3 protein is CATWAKDGGYYKKLF. The CDR3 bases are TGTGCCACCTGGGCCAAGGACGGGGGGTATTATAAGAAACTCTTT.

In its sample, this clone was seen a few times. This sequence joins TRGV5 and TRGJ1 or TRGJ2. Germline loops: CDR1 VINAFY, CDR2 YDVSNSKD. The CDR3 runs to 14 residues. J lost 4 bases, V lost 6 bases, and 12 bases had no gene match. The CDR3 nucleotides read TGTGCCACCTGGTCTCCAAATGGGTATTATAAGAAACTCTTT. As protein: CATWSPNGYYKKLF.

With respect to this clone: Relative to the germline gene, one junction end is altered; a read error may explain this. J is TRGJP2 and V is TRGV4. Germline assignment: CDR1 EGSTGY and CDR2 YDSYTSSV. The CDR3 extends over 16 amino acids. CDR3 protein: CATWAGPCGSDRIKTF. The CDR3 DNA is TGTGCCACCTGGGCCGGCCCATGCGGTAGTGATCGGATCAAGACGTTT.

V gene TRGV5 combines with J gene TRGJ1 or TRGJ2. The germline V gene has CDR1 VINAFY and CDR2 YDVSNSKD. The CDR3 contains 16 residues. Trimming removed 1 base from V and 0 bases from J; junction bases left unmatched: 9. CDR3: CATWDSRPSNYYKKLF. In DNA, the CDR3 is TGTGCCACCTGGGACAGCCGTCCTTCGAATTATTATAAGAAACTCTTT.

This clone was counted a few times. The germline gene is not matched at one end of the junction; a read error may be the cause. The chain couples TRGV9 to TRGJ1 or TRGJ2. Germline V CDR1 and CDR2: GITISATS, ISYDGTV (reference sequence). The CDR3 runs 11 residues. The CDR3 protein is CALWEVKRLVF. CDR3 bases: TGTGCCTTGTGGGAGGTGAAGAGGTTGGTCTTT.

Relative to its sample, this clone is medium-sized. In the same sample, other DNA sequences code for this CDR3. The chain couples TRGV5 to TRGJ1 or TRGJ2. This CDR3 has 13 amino acids. Germline V gives CDR1 VINAFY, CDR2 YDVSNSKD. The V segment lost 0 bases and the J segment 7 bases; nucleotides outside the gene matches: 6. The CDR3 here is CATWDRLGYKKLF. The CDR3 DNA is TGTGCCACCTGGGACAGGCTGGGGTATAAGAAACTCTTT.

A note on this clone: The translation of this DNA and the TCRdb protein of a much larger clone differ at residue 4, probably owing to a read error; the protein shown here is translated from the DNA. Other DNA sequences in this specimen translate into the identical CDR3. This chain uses TRGV9 with TRGJ1 or TRGJ2. Germline V gene data show CDR1 as GITISATS and CDR2 as ISYDGTV (reference sequence). V was pared by 7 bases and J by 4 bases, with 4 bases of the junction left unmatched. The CDR3 has 11 amino acids. The CDR3 sequence: CALCGYYKKLF. As DNA, the CDR3 is TGTGCCTTGTGCGGGTATTATAAGAAACTCTTT.

The chain employs TRGV2 and TRGJP1. Trimming removed 3 bases from V and 4 bases from J; junction bases left unmatched: 8. Germline V gene lookup returns CDR1 EGSNGY and CDR2 YDSYNSKV. The CDR3 loop spans 15 amino acids. The CDR3 loop reads CATWDRLITGWFKIF. The CDR3 DNA reads TGTGCCACCTGGGACAGGCTGATCACTGGTTGGTTCAAGATATTT.

The V call is TRGV8, the J call TRGJ1 or TRGJ2. Trimming removed 1 base from V and 3 bases from J; junction bases left unmatched: 9. The CDR3 extends over 15 amino acids. Germline CDR1 VENAVY, CDR2 YDSYNSRV. The CDR3 reads CATWDSGVFYYKKLF. CDR3 DNA sequence: TGTGCCACCTGGGATAGTGGGGTTTTTTATTATAAGAAACTCTTT.

V gene TRGV8 combines with J gene TRGJ1 or TRGJ2. Unmatched junction bases numbered 11, after V lost 5 bases and J lost 7 bases. Germline CDR1 and CDR2: VENAVY and YDSYNSRV. CDR3 size: 13 residues. The CDR3 nucleotides are TGTGCCACCTGGGGACCCCGCGGGTATAAGAAACTCTTT. As protein: CATWGPRGYKKLF.

Remarks on this clone: This may come from a read error, since a much larger clone is one base off. Other DNA sequences within the sample encode an identical CDR3. The chain carries TRGV2 and TRGJ1 or TRGJ2. Germline values: CDR1 EGSNGY, CDR2 YDSYNSKV. The CDR3 has 11 residues. V lost 1 base and J lost 8; bases outside the gene matches: 2. The DNA of the CDR3 is TGTGCCACCTGGGACGGTGATAAGAAACTCTTT. The encoded protein is CATWDGDKKLF.

This clone ranks as medium-sized. The V gene is TRGV9, the J gene TRGJ1 or TRGJ2. Germline CDR1 and CDR2: GITISATS and ISYDGTV (reference sequence). Trimming cost V 0 bases and J 6 bases; bases outside gene matches: 5. This CDR3 has 13 residues. CDR3 residues: CALWEVMGYKKLF. The CDR3 DNA reads TGTGCCTTGTGGGAGGTGATGGGTTATAAGAAACTCTTT.

J is TRGJP1 and V is TRGV8. The V gene's germline CDR1 is VENAVY and CDR2 YDSYNSRV. The J segment lost 6 bases and the V segment lost 3 bases, leaving 4 bases of the junction unmatched. The CDR3 covers 13 residues. The DNA for the CDR3 is TGTGCCACCTGGGATCCCGCTGGTTGGTTCAAGATATTT. Translated: CATWDPAGWFKIF.

This chain links TRGV2 with TRGJ1 or TRGJ2. This CDR3 has 15 amino acids. Per the germline V gene, CDR1 is EGSNGY and CDR2 is YDSYNSKV. V lost 2 bases and J lost 2; bases outside the gene matches: 9. CDR3 region: CATWDVPPYYYKKLF. CDR3 DNA: TGTGCCACCTGGGACGTGCCCCCCTATTATTATAAGAAACTCTTT.